This TCR beta chain comes out of a study of OX40 agonist ivuxolimab in advanced cancers. Study-wide context: Of mixed ages from about 23 to 85 and averaging 60 years, the group was about 80% male. Previous treatment with anti-PD-1, anti-PD-L1 or anti-CTLA-4 therapy was allowed; less than 45% had received some. Notes on the study in general: The study found that CD8+ T cells averaged more expanded clones than CD4+.

Sampling of blood occurred at baseline, cycle 4 day 1, and cycle 7 day 1. Deletions cut 0 bases from V and 1 base from J, with 13 bases between. Germline CDR1 SGDLS, CDR2 YYNGEE. CDR3 length: 16 residues. The repertoire was sequenced with immunoSEQ multiplex PCR; TCRdb's copy has only in-frame clones and lacks some. Of about 82,000 clones listed, about 90% are singletons. To note about this clone: Antigen specificity is unknown.

The material sequenced was CD4+ or CD8+ T cells sorted from blood, taken in a trial of the OX40 agonist ivuxolimab. This TCR was recovered from an adult with an advanced solid tumor such as melanoma, head and neck, liver or kidney cancer. This sequence joins TRBV9 and TRBJ1-1; D is undetermined. Written as DNA, the CDR3 is TGTGCCAGCAGCGTAGCCCCGGACGGGCCGAACACTGAAGCTTTCTTT. Translated, it gives CASSVAPDGPNTEAFF.